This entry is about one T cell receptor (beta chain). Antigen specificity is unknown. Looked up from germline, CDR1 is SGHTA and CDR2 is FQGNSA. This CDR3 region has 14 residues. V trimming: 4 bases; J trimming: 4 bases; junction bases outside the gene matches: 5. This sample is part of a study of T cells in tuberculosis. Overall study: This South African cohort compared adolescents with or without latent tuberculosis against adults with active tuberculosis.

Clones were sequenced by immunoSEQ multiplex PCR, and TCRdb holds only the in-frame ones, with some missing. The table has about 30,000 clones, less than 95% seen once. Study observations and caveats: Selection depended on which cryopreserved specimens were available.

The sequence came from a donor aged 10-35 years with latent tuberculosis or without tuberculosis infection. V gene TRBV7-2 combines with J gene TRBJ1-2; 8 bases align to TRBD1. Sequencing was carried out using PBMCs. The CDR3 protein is CASSSLDRAYGYTF. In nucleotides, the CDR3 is TGTGCCAGCAGCTCACTGGACAGGGCCTATGGCTACACCTTC. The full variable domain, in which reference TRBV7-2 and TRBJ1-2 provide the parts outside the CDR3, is GAGVSQSPSNKVTEKGKDVELRCDPISGHTALYWYRQSLGQGLEFLIYFQGNSAPDKSGLPSDRFSAERTGGSVSTLTIQRTQQEDSAVYLCASSSLDRAYGYTFGSGTRLTVV.